Each of the 29 T cell receptor beta chains below was sequenced from the same sample in a study of T cell responses to AZD1222 COVID-19 vaccine listed by TCRdb under 2021. The label giving this sample's time point can be read as: about 28 days (+/-7) after the second vaccine dose. The library was generated by the immunoSEQ multiplex PCR assay. TCRdb stores this immuneACCESS table with in-frame sequences only. Part of the clones is absent; in the studies checked, under half of the shortfall reflects unresolved V genes, and no reason is known for the rest. This sample has around 150,000 clones in its table, and roughly 91% of those were observed once. About 5.9% of the sample lies in the top ten. Specimen: peripheral blood, collected 28 days after the second AZD1222 dose. Receptors were obtained from an adult who received the AZD1222 COVID-19 vaccine.

The chain joins TRBV24-1 to TRBJ2-6; D uncertain. V lost 7 bases and J 3 bases, leaving 3 bases between the germline ends. The CDR3 consists of 12 residues. Germline V CDR1 and CDR2: KGHDR, SFDVKD. CDR3 bases: TGTGCCACCAGGGATGGGGCCAACGTCCTGACTTTC. This translates into CATRDGANVLTF.

This clone was found a few times. The CDR3 DNA sequence: TGTGCCAGTAGTATTTCAGAGAACACTGAAGCTTTCTTT. This gives the protein CASSISENTEAFF. The chain is built from TRBV19 and TRBJ1-1, with D unclear. Trimming shortened V by 3 bases and J by 1 base, and 6 bases separated the two germline ends. The CDR3 is made up of 13 amino acids. CDR1 and CDR2 from the germline V gene are LNHDA and SQIVND (reference sequence).

This clone was detected once. The V and J genes are TRBV11-3 and TRBJ2-3; possible D gene TRBD2, 5 bases. Germline CDR1 is SGHNT and CDR2 is YENEEA. The V end was cut by 3 bases, the J end by 6 bases, with 7 bases between. The CDR3 is 12 amino acids. The CDR3 region is CASSFSSDTQYF. Here the CDR3 DNA reads TGTGCCAGCAGCTTTTCTAGCGATACGCAGTATTTT. The entire variable domain, with the rest obtained from reference TRBV11-3 and TRBJ2-3, is as follows: EAGVVQSPRYKIIEKKQPVAFWCNPISGHNTLYWYLQNLGQGPELLIRYENEEAVDDSQLPKDRFSAERLKGVDSTLKIQPAELGDSAVYLCASSFSSDTQYFGPGTRLTVL.

The V gene is TRBV6-5, the J gene TRBJ1-2; possible D gene TRBD1, 5 bases. The ends were cut back, 0 bases at V and 7 bases at J, with 18 bases in the middle. CDR3 length: 16 residues. The germline gives CDR1 MNHEY, CDR2 SVGAGI. The CDR3 loop reads CASSYSGVSAGSGYTF. CDR3 nucleotides: TGTGCCAGCAGTTACTCTGGGGTCTCGGCAGGGTCTGGCTACACCTTC.

The sample holds one count of this clone. J is TRBJ2-7 and V is TRBV18, with 7 nucleotides matching TRBD1. The germline V gene encodes CDR1 KGHSH and CDR2 LQKENI. After removal of 6 bases from V and 3 bases from J, the junction contained 5 bases not matched to a gene. This CDR3 contains 13 residues. In DNA form, the CDR3 reads TGTGCCAGCTCCCGACAGGGAAGCTACGAGCAGTACTTC. Protein sequence: CASSRQGSYEQYF.

The chain joins TRBV6-5 to TRBJ1-5, with TRBD1 identical over 8 bases. Germline V gene sequence: CDR1 MNHEY, CDR2 SVGAGI. The CDR3 covers 15 residues. Trimming took 6 bases from V and 0 from J; bases not matched to a gene: 4. CDR3 amino acids: CASRGGTGSNQPQHF. CDR3 DNA: TGTGCCAGCAGGGGTGGGACAGGTAGCAATCAGCCCCAGCATTTT.

This sequence joins TRBV6-6 and TRBJ2-7, with D tentatively TRBD1 or TRBD2 (5 bases each). This CDR3 spans 17 amino acids. Per germline, CDR1 MNHNY and CDR2 SVGAGI (reference sequence). V dropped 5 bases and J dropped 2 bases, with 22 bases sitting between them. The CDR3, as DNA: TGTGCCAGCAGTCCCCGGGTGGGGGTGGTGGTGCCCTACGAGCAGTACTTC. Translated: CASSPRVGVVVPYEQYF.

The table lists this clone with a count of one. This chain joins TRBV2 and TRBJ1-6; D may be TRBD1 (5 bases). Trimming shortened V by 5 bases and J by 19 bases, and 18 bases separated the two germline ends. This CDR3 has 12 residues. Per the germline V gene, CDR1 is SNHLY and CDR2 is FYNNEI. CDR3 in amino acids: CASSRNGTPGHF. The CDR3 nucleotides are TGTGCCAGCAGTCGAAACGGGACTCCGGGGCACTTT.

The J gene is TRBJ1-5, the V gene TRBV28; D ambiguous. V was pared by 3 bases and J by 0 bases, with 12 bases between. Germline V gene data show CDR1 as MDHEN and CDR2 as SYDVKM. The CDR3 runs 16 residues. The CDR3 is CASSFSGSRSNQPQHF. The CDR3 DNA reads as TGTGCCAGCAGTTTTTCGGGATCTCGTAGCAATCAGCCCCAGCATTTT.

This chain connects TRBV4-3 to TRBJ2-7; possibly TRBD2 for D (6 bases). Looked up from germline, CDR1 is LGHNA and CDR2 is YSLEER. V was clipped by 4 bases and J by 2 bases, with 15 bases between them. This CDR3 spans 15 amino acids. The CDR3 loop is CASSREAGSTYEQYF. The CDR3 DNA reads TGCGCCAGCAGCCGAGAGGCGGGATCTACCTACGAGCAGTACTTC.

The rearrangement uses TRBV3-1 (or the pseudogene TRBV3-2) and TRBJ1-2; D is possibly TRBD1 (5 bases). The CDR3 runs to 14 residues. Germline loops: CDR1 LGHDT, CDR2 YNNKEL (reference sequence). The germline V and J ends were trimmed by 4 bases and 2 bases, with 11 bases remaining between them. Written as DNA, the CDR3 is TGTGCCAGCAGCCGACCCGGGGCGAACTATGGCTACACCTTC. It translates to CASSRPGANYGYTF.

The chain links TRBV6-5 to TRBJ1-4, with D uncertain. The germline V gene has CDR1 MNHEY and CDR2 SVGAGI. Trimming stripped 4 bases from V and 7 bases from J, with 1 base between. The CDR3 extends over 10 amino acids. The CDR3 bases are TGTGCCAGCAGTTCTGAAAAACTGTTTTTT. It codes for CASSSEKLFF.

The rearrangement uses TRBV6-2 or TRBV6-3 and TRBJ2-7, with 8 nucleotides matching TRBD1. Trimming took 6 bases from V and 6 from J; bases not matched to a gene: 10. The CDR3 has 14 amino acids. In germline, CDR1 is MNHEY, CDR2 SVGEGT. CDR3 coding DNA: TGTGCCAGCAGCCTTAAGTCAACAGGGGGCGAGCAGTACTTC. Protein sequence: CASSLKSTGGEQYF.

The table lists this clone with a count of one. The rearrangement joins TRBV3-1 (or the pseudogene TRBV3-2) to TRBJ1-3; D not resolved. The CDR3 runs 16 residues. V was shortened by 0 bases and J by 0 bases, with 9 bases between the two germline ends. Germline CDR1 is LGHDT and CDR2 is YNNKEL (reference sequence). CDR3 amino acids: CASSQERGDSGNTIYF. In nucleotides, the CDR3 is TGTGCCAGCAGCCAAGAAAGAGGAGACTCTGGAAACACCATATATTTT.

This chain uses TRBV20-1 with TRBJ2-7; perhaps TRBD1 as D (5 bases). Trimming pared 3 bases from V and 7 bases from J, leaving 13 bases between. Per the germline V gene, CDR1 is DFQATT and CDR2 is SNEGSKA (reference sequence). This CDR3 spans 12 amino acids. CDR3 sequence reads: CSASPNAGEQYF. DNA for the CDR3: TGCAGTGCTAGTCCCAATGCAGGGGAGCAGTACTTC.

The chain is built from TRBV13 and TRBJ2-2; D possibly corresponds to TRBD2 (6 bases). Germline CDR1 and CDR2: PRHDT and FYEKMQ (reference sequence). This CDR3 has 16 amino acids. V was shortened by 2 bases and J by 4 bases, with 14 bases between the two germline ends. CDR3 in DNA: TGTGCCAGCAGCTTAAGGCTTCGGGGGAGCACCGGGGAGCTGTTTTTT. This sequence encodes CASSLRLRGSTGELFF.

Notes on this clone: Other DNA sequences in the sample encode the same CDR3. The rearrangement links TRBV7-6 to TRBJ1-5; D possibly corresponds to TRBD1 (5 bases). The ends were cut back, 2 bases at V and 3 bases at J, with 11 bases in the middle. The CDR3 consists of 15 residues. From germline, CDR1 is SGHVS and CDR2 FNYEAQ. The CDR3 is CASSLQSGLNQPQHF. The CDR3 region has the DNA TGTGCCAGCAGCTTACAATCGGGGCTCAATCAGCCCCAGCATTTT.

The rearrangement uses TRBV5-1 and TRBJ1-3; D may be TRBD1 (5 bases). CDR1 SGHRS and CDR2 YFSETQ come from the germline V gene. The V and J ends lost 0 bases and 4 bases respectively, with 17 bases between them. The CDR3 consists of 17 residues. Written as DNA, the CDR3 is TGCGCCAGCAGCTTGGAGAGGGCCACCGGGGGAGGAAACACCATATATTTT. It encodes CASSLERATGGGNTIYF.

The rearrangement links TRBV6-2 or TRBV6-3 to TRBJ1-5; D call uncertain. The CDR3 consists of 13 residues. V lost 6 bases to trimming and J lost 2 bases, with 8 bases between them. The germline CDR1 and CDR2 sequences are MNHEY and SVGEGT. This CDR3 reads CASSPTGNQPQHF. The CDR3 DNA reads TGTGCCAGCAGCCCCACGGGCAATCAGCCCCAGCATTTT.

The chain employs TRBV5-1 and TRBJ2-5; possibly TRBD2 for D (6 bases). V was clipped by 0 bases and J by 5 bases, with 14 bases between them. The CDR3 runs 15 residues. Germline V CDR1 and CDR2: SGHRS, YFSETQ. CDR3 loop: CASSLADGRSETQYF. CDR3 in DNA: TGCGCCAGCAGCTTGGCCGACGGGAGATCGGAGACCCAGTACTTC.

V gene TRBV5-4 combines with J gene TRBJ2-4, with 9 bases aligning to TRBD2. CDR3 size: 14 residues. Germline lookup yields CDR1 SGHNT and CDR2 YYREEE (reference sequence). Losses at the gene ends were 3 bases for V and 7 bases for J; bases not matched to a gene: 5. DNA for the CDR3: TGTGCCAGCAGCTCCGCGGGGGGGCGGAACATTCAGTACTTC. Amino acids: CASSSAGGRNIQYF.

The chain uses TRBV7-8 and TRBJ1-3; D is unresolved. This CDR3 spans 15 amino acids. Deletions cut 5 bases from V and 0 bases from J, with 11 bases between. Germline V gene data show CDR1 as SGHVS and CDR2 as FQNEAQ. CDR3 bases: TGTGCCAGCAGCGTAGGACGGGTCTCTGGAAACACCATATATTTT. Translated, it gives CASSVGRVSGNTIYF.

V is TRBV11-2 and J is TRBJ2-7; a weak D match, TRBD1 (6 bases). The CDR3 has 14 amino acids. The germline V gene has CDR1 SGHAT and CDR2 FQNNGV. Trimming cost V 5 bases and J 0 bases, with 11 bases left between them. In DNA form, the CDR3 reads TGTGCCAGCAGCCTCGACAGGAGCTCCTACGAGCAGTACTTC. Its translation is CASSLDRSSYEQYF.

The chain has TRBV19 and TRBJ1-1, with a weak D call TRBD1 (5 bases). CDR3 size: 11 residues. V lost 8 bases and J lost 10, with 14 bases in between. Germline V gene lookup returns CDR1 LNHDA and CDR2 SQIVND (reference sequence). The CDR3 protein is CASDRDARAFF. For the CDR3, the DNA is TGTGCCAGTGACCGGGACGCGAGAGCTTTCTTT.

The chain joins TRBV5-1 to TRBJ1-4; TRBD1 agrees at 9 bases. Germline V lookup: CDR1 SGHRS, CDR2 YFSETQ. There are 16 residues in the CDR3. The V segment lost 5 bases and the J segment 4 bases; nucleotides outside the gene matches: 9. In nucleotides, the CDR3 is TGCGCCAGCAGGTCACAGGGGGCGTTGGGTAATGAAAAACTGTTTTTT. Translated, it gives CASRSQGALGNEKLFF.

The sample holds a few counts of this clone. The chain uses TRBV7-9 and TRBJ2-7, with unresolved D. The CDR3 extends over 11 amino acids. Germline V lookup: CDR1 SEHNR, CDR2 FQNEAQ (reference sequence). The ends were cut back, 4 bases at V and 3 bases at J, with 4 bases in the middle. As DNA, the CDR3 is TGTGCCAGCAGCTCAATCTACGAGCAGTACTTC. Translation gives CASSSIYEQYF.

The rearrangement uses TRBV12-5 and TRBJ2-1, with 11 bases identical to TRBD1. Germline trimming cut 5 bases from V and 8 bases from J; bases unmatched to any gene: 8. Per germline, CDR1 LGHNT and CDR2 FRNRAP. The CDR3 runs to 15 residues. CDR3 sequence (DNA): TGTGCTAGTGGTCCCGGGACAGGGGGATCGCATGAGCAGTTCTTC. Translating it yields CASGPGTGGSHEQFF.

The chain links TRBV12-5 to TRBJ2-5; D might be TRBD1 (6 bases). Per the germline V gene, CDR1 is LGHNT and CDR2 is FRNRAP. CDR3 length equals 14 residues. V lost 5 bases, J lost 5 bases, and 15 bases lay in between. CDR3: CASGIGQPGETQYF. The CDR3 DNA is TGTGCTAGTGGTATCGGACAGCCGGGTGAGACCCAGTACTTC.

This clone is a singleton in its sample. J is TRBJ2-5 and V is TRBV27; maybe TRBD1 (6 bases). There are 12 residues in the CDR3. With 8 bases removed from V and 4 bases from J, the gap between germline ends came to 11 bases. Germline values: CDR1 MNHEY, CDR2 SMNVEV (reference sequence). The CDR3 region has the DNA TGTGCCAGCCGTACAGGGTTAGAGACCCAGTACTTC. Translation: CASRTGLETQYF.